The present T cell receptor (beta chain) was sequenced within a study of metastatic and nonmetastatic thyroid tumors. Background on the study: Malignant and benign thyroid patients had repertoires compared in peripheral blood and tumor or nodule tissue.

CDR3 length: 11 amino acids. Looked up from germline, CDR1 is SNHLY and CDR2 is FYNNEI. Trimming shortened V by 6 bases and J by 3 bases, and 6 bases separated the two germline ends. In the original analysis: Clinicopathological groups supplied CDR3 differences that were used to build a distant-metastasis classifier for papillary thyroid cancer. TCRdb re-called the PCR reads with MiXCR. The V and J calls follow TCRdb's processing rather than the paper's. The table records roughly 17,000 clones, roughly a quarter of them present only once. Study-wide findings and caveats: Malignant thyroid tumors reportedly had TCR beta diversity that was significantly higher than in benign nodules, in blood and tumor.

The sample holds a few counts of this clone. What it recognizes is unknown. Among the patients, none had received any treatment before thyroid surgery. This chain links TRBV2 with TRBJ2-7; no firm D call. Sequenced sample: tumor tissue. This receptor was obtained from a male donor with papillary thyroid cancer or a benign thyroid nodule (not recorded which). Some clones in this sample may be carry-over from other donors' samples. This chain's CDR3 is CASRPHYEQYF. The CDR3 bases are TGTGCCAGCAGACCCCACTACGAGCAGTACTTC.